Following are 11 T cell receptor beta chains from one sample sequenced in a study of T cells in Graves' hyperthyroidism and ophthalmopathy. Amplified TCR beta CDR3 regions derived from RNA transcripts. When the TCR CDR3 underwent first-round RT-PCR, the HTBI primer set was used. TCRdb ran MiXCR on the multiplex PCR reads and lists one entry per CDR3 protein. The data hold some 350,000 distinct CDR3 sequences, with nearly 15% observed a single time. The material sequenced was blood. Source of these receptors: a woman in her sixties with Graves' ophthalmopathy.

This clonotype was detected many times. The chain combines TRBV3-1 with TRBJ2-2; D call uncertain. Germline V gives CDR1 LGHDT, CDR2 YNNKEL (reference sequence). The CDR3 loop spans 14 amino acids. Trimming left V 1 base short and J 1 base short, with 4 bases between. The CDR3 DNA follows: TGTGCCAGCAGCCAAGGACAGAACACCGGGGAGCTGTTTTTT. Residues: CASSQGQNTGELFF. The full variable domain, with the rest looked up from reference TRBV3-1 and TRBJ2-2, is DTAVSQTPKYLVTQMGNDKSIKCEQNLGHDTMYWYKQDSKKFLKIMFSYNNKELIINETVPNRFSPKSPDKAHLNLHINSLELGDSAVYFCASSQGQNTGELFFGEGSRLTVL.

This clonotype has a count of ten or more. V usage is TRBV20-1 and J usage is TRBJ2-3; unclear D gene. Trimming took 0 bases from V and 1 from J, leaving 11 bases between them. In germline, CDR1 is DFQATT, CDR2 SNEGSKA (reference sequence). The CDR3 runs 15 residues. CDR3 DNA sequence: TGCAGTGCTAGAGATCACAGACGCGGCACAGATACGCAGTATTTT. Its protein is CSARDHRRGTDTQYF.

The chain joins TRBV20-1 to TRBJ2-7; weak D call: TRBD1 (6 bases). V lost 1 base and J 0 bases, leaving 10 bases between the germline ends. The CDR3 spans 14 residues. From germline, CDR1 is DFQATT and CDR2 SNEGSKA (reference sequence). Written as DNA, the CDR3 is TGCAGTGCTAGAGCACCGGACAGCTCCTACGAGCAGTACTTC. Encoded protein: CSARAPDSSYEQYF.

This clonotype was counted only a few times. The chain has TRBV9 and TRBJ2-1; possible D gene TRBD1, 7 bases. Trimming cost V 2 bases and J 0 bases, with 15 bases left between them. The germline V gene encodes CDR1 SGDLS and CDR2 YYNGEE. This CDR3 spans 17 amino acids. The CDR3 DNA sequence: TGTGCCAGCAGCGTTCAGGGGGGAGATTACTCCTACAATGAGCAGTTCTTC. Translating it yields CASSVQGGDYSYNEQFF.

A few counts support this clonotype. The CDR3 is CASKKGTVNTGELFF. In DNA form, the CDR3 reads TGTGCCAGCAAAAAGGGGACAGTAAACACCGGGGAGCTGTTTTTT. The chain has TRBV12-3 or TRBV12-4 and TRBJ2-2; 7 bases match TRBD1. The V segment lost 7 bases and the J segment 2 bases; nucleotides outside the gene matches: 7. This CDR3 comprises 15 residues.

A few counts support this clonotype. The rearrangement links TRBV28 to TRBJ1-4; D is ambiguous. Germline V lookup: CDR1 MDHEN, CDR2 SYDVKM. The V and J ends lost 4 bases and 7 bases respectively, with 4 bases between them. The CDR3 has 11 residues. The CDR3 sequence: CASSWGEKLFF. CDR3 in DNA: TGTGCCAGCAGTTGGGGTGAAAAACTGTTTTTT.

This clonotype occurred a few times. The CDR3 DNA reads as TGCAGTGTGAGATCGGAGGGCCCCGGCTCCTACAATGAGCAGTTCTTC. Encoded protein: CSVRSEGPGSYNEQFF. The chain is built from TRBV20-1 and TRBJ2-1, with D possibly matching TRBD2 (6 bases). The CDR3 totals 16 residues. V gave up 7 bases and J gave up 0 bases, with 19 bases separating them. Germline assignment: CDR1 DFQATT and CDR2 SNEGSKA (reference sequence).

On this clonotype itself: Just one base apart from a much larger clone, this may be a read error. This sequence joins TRBV29-1 and TRBJ2-5; D not certain. Per the germline V gene, CDR1 is SQVTM and CDR2 is ANQGSEA. V was trimmed by 3 bases and J by 5 bases, leaving 13 bases between them. The CDR3 extends over 13 amino acids. For the CDR3, the DNA is TGCAGCGTTGAGTGGGCAGTCGAGGAGACCCAGTACTTC. Translation: CSVEWAVEETQYF.

The sample holds a few counts of this clonotype. V is TRBV6-1 and J is TRBJ2-7; weak D call: TRBD1 (6 bases). The CDR3 consists of 15 residues. Per the germline V gene, CDR1 is MNHNS and CDR2 is SASEGT. V lost 6 bases to trimming and J lost 5 bases, with 20 bases between them. The CDR3 loop reads CASSPVVQGNNEQYF. CDR3 in DNA: TGTGCCAGCAGCCCCGTCGTCCAGGGGAACAACGAGCAGTACTTC.

This clonotype was detected ten times or more. J is TRBJ2-3 and V is TRBV20-1; D uncertain. Deletions cut 0 bases from V and 2 bases from J, with 12 bases between. The CDR3 contains 15 residues. CDR1 is DFQATT, CDR2 SNEGSKA, per germline (reference sequence). The CDR3, as DNA: TGCAGTGCTAGAGATTGGCGGAGAGACACAGATACGCAGTATTTT. This gives the protein CSARDWRRDTDTQYF.

Only a few counts were recorded for this clonotype. The chain uses TRBV6-1 and TRBJ1-6, with 7 bases fitting TRBD1. Looked up from germline, CDR1 is MNHNS and CDR2 is SASEGT. The length of the CDR3 is 17 residues. Trimming at V came to 5 bases and at J to 8 bases, leaving 15 bases not matched to a gene. CDR3 in DNA: TGTGCCAGCAGTTATGGGTGGGGACAGATCAGGCATTCACCCCTCCACTTT. Residues: CASSYGWGQIRHSPLHF.